The clone carrying this T cell receptor beta chain was counted a few times. The data were taken from a study of blood T cell repertoires in COVID-19. Background on the study: Acute-phase and convalescent COVID-19 samples originated in the United States, Italy and Spain. In each case, the material was cDNA or gDNA derived from T cells, B-cell-depleted T cells, or PBMCs.

The V gene's germline CDR1 is LNHDA and CDR2 SQIVND (reference sequence). CDR3 length: 17 residues. V shed 6 bases and J 6 bases; nucleotides not matched to a gene: 14. Profiling relied on immunoSEQ multiplex PCR, and the TCRdb table lists in-frame clones only, not all of them. The table includes 250,000 to 300,000 clones, about 90% detected once. The chain couples TRBV19 to TRBJ2-2; 9 nucleotides align to TRBD2. This sequence originates from an older woman with COVID-19, enrolled during active disease. Sequenced: peripheral blood. CDR3 protein: CASSLWGTSINPGELFF. The CDR3 bases are TGTGCCAGTAGCCTTTGGGGGACTAGCATTAACCCCGGGGAGCTGTTTTTT.